The clone carrying this T cell receptor (beta chain) was counted ten times or more. The target antigen is unknown. This record comes from a study of T-cell reconstitution after alpha-beta-depleted transplantation in children. Study-level points and caveats: By one year post-transplant, T-cell counts and diversity largely arose from T cells that were newly produced. The study reportedly traced alpha-beta T cells about two months after transplant to several hundred expanded graft clones.

V lost 0 bases and J 7 bases, leaving 13 bases between the germline ends. The CDR3 totals 15 residues. The germline V gene encodes CDR1 SGDLS and CDR2 YYNGEE. Preparation of the TCRbeta library involved a method that used unique molecular identifiers. TCRdb reanalysed the PCR reads using MiXCR and keeps one entry per CDR3 protein. This sample has about 490,000 distinct CDR3 sequences, with about 10% found just once. The V call is TRBV9, the J call TRBJ1-4; D may be TRBD1 (5 bases). Sequencing used PBMCs, obtained before TCRalphabeta/CD19-depleted stem cell transplant. This TCR derives from a child aged 2 to 15 with inherited bone marrow failure, due to receive a stem cell transplant. DNA of the CDR3: TGTGCCAGCAGCGTAGCTCCCGGGAGGGGTGAAAAACTGTTTTTT. Residues: CASSVAPGRGEKLFF.